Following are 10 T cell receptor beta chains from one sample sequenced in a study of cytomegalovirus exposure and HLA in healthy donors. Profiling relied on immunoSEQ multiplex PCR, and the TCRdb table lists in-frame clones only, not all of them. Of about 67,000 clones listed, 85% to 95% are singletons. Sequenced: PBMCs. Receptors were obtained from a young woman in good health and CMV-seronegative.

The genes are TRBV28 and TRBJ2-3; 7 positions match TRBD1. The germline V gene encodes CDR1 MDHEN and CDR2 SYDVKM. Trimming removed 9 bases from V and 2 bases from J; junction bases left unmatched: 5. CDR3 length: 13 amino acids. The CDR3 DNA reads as TGTGCCAGTGGGGACAGTTACACAGATACGCAGTATTTT. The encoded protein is CASGDSYTDTQYF.

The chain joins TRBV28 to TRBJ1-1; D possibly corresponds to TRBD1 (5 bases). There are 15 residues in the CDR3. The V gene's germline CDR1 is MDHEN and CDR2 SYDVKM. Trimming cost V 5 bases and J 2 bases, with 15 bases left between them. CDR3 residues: CASSPNGAANTEAFF. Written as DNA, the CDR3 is TGTGCCAGCAGTCCAAATGGGGCAGCAAACACTGAAGCTTTCTTT.

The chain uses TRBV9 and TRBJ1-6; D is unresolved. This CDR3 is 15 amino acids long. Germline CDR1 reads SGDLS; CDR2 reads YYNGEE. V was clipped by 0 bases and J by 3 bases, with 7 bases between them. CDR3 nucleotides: TGTGCCAGCAGCGTAGTAGAAGACTATAATTCACCCCTCCACTTT. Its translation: CASSVVEDYNSPLHF.

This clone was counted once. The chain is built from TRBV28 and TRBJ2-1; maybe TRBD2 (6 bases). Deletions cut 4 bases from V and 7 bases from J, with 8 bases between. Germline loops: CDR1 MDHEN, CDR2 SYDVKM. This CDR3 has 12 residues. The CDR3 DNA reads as TGTGCCAGCAGTTGGAGGGCTAATGAGCAGTTCTTC. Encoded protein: CASSWRANEQFF.

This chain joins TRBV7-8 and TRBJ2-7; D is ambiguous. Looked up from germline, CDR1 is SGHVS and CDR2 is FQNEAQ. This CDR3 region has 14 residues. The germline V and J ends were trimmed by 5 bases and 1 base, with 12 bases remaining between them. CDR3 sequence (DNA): TGTGCCAGCAGCCAACTTCAGGCTTCCTACGAGCAGTACTTC. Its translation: CASSQLQASYEQYF.

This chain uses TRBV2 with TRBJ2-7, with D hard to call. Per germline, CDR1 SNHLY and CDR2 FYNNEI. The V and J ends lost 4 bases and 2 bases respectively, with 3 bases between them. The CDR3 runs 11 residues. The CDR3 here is CASSAAYEQYF. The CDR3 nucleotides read TGTGCCAGCAGTGCCGCCTACGAGCAGTACTTC.

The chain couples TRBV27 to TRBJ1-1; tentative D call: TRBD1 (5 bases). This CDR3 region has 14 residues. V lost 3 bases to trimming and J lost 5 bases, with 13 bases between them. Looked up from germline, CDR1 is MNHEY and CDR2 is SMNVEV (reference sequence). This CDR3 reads CASSFRLGGTEAFF. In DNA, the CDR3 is TGTGCCAGCAGTTTTCGCCTCGGGGGAACTGAAGCTTTCTTT.

DNA for the CDR3: TGTGCCAGCAGTTATGAGACAGGGAGCTACGAGCAGTACTTC. Translated, it gives CASSYETGSYEQYF. The chain recombines TRBV6-6 with TRBJ2-7, with 7 bases aligning to TRBD1. From germline, CDR1 is MNHNY and CDR2 SVGAGI (reference sequence). This CDR3 contains 14 residues. The V segment lost 3 bases and the J segment 3 bases; nucleotides outside the gene matches: 5.

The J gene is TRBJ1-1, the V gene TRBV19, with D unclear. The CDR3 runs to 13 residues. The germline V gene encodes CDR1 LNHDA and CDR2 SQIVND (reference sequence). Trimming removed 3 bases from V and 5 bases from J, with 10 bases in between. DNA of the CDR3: TGTGCCAGTAGTATTATCGGGTTTACTGAAGCTTTCTTT. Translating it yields CASSIIGFTEAFF.

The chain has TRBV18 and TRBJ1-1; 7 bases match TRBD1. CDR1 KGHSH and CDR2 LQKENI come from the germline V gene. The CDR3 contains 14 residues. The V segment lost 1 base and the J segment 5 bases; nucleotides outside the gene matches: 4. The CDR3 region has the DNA TGTGCCAGCTCACCACAGCGACAGGGAACTGAAGCTTTCTTT. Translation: CASSPQRQGTEAFF.